This TCR beta chain was found in a study of T cells after yellow fever vaccination. Study conclusions and caveats: Secondary responses were weaker yet peaked faster, day 5 versus 15.

TCRdb analysed the 5' RACE reads with MiXCR anew, one entry per CDR3 protein. The sample contains 450,000 to 600,000 distinct CDR3 sequences, around a sixth of which appear only once. This clonotype was seen a handful of times. Antigen specificity is unknown. This CDR3 contains 14 residues. Per germline, CDR1 SGHTA and CDR2 FQGNSA. J was trimmed by 4 bases and V by 6 bases; bases with no gene match: 6. V is TRBV7-2 and J is TRBJ2-5; 9 nucleotides match TRBD2. This TCR derives from a young man who received the YFV17D yellow fever vaccine. The specimen was PBMCs, collected 5 days after the first yellow fever vaccination. The chain's CDR3 is CASSPRGGRETQYF. The CDR3, as DNA: TGTGCCAGCAGTCCGCGGGGGGGGAGAGAGACCCAGTACTTC. The variable domain in full, completed from reference TRBV7-2 and TRBJ2-5, reads GAGVSQSPSNKVTEKGKDVELRCDPISGHTALYWYRQSLGQGLEFLIYFQGNSAPDKSGLPSDRFSAERTGGSVSTLTIQRTQQEDSAVYLCASSPRGGRETQYFGPGTRLLVL.